Below, 11 T cell receptor beta chains from the same sample are listed, as sequenced in a study of blood T cell repertoires in COVID-19 (dated by TCRdb to the early 2020s). The library came from the immunoSEQ multiplex PCR assay. In its TCRdb copy, this immuneACCESS table keeps in-frame sequences only and misses some clones. Where compared with another copy, unresolved V genes explain less than half of these, and the others have no known cause. The sample yields some 120,000 clones; 79% were counted once. The top ten clones comprise under 45% of the sample. The source material was peripheral blood. Receptors originate from a man aged 40-50 years with active or convalescent COVID-19.

This rearrangement joins TRBV5-5 to TRBJ2-6; D is unclear. Trimming removed 4 bases at V and 12 bases at J, with 14 bases between. The CDR3 extends over 13 amino acids. Germline lookup yields CDR1 SGHKS and CDR2 YYEKEE (reference sequence). This CDR3 is CASSPEDTTVLTF. For the CDR3, the DNA is TGTGCCAGCAGCCCCGAGGATACGACCGTCCTGACTTTC.

The CDR3 sequence: CASRREGTGGDEAFF. CDR3 in DNA: TGTGCCAGCAGGCGAGAGGGGACAGGGGGCGATGAAGCTTTCTTT. The chain employs TRBV7-2 and TRBJ1-1; 12 nucleotides match TRBD1. Germline V gene lookup returns CDR1 SGHTA and CDR2 FQGNSA. Trimming at V came to 6 bases and at J to 7 bases, leaving 9 bases not matched to a gene. The CDR3 totals 15 residues. Based on the CDR3 plus reference TRBV7-2 and TRBJ1-1, the full variable domain is GAGVSQSPSNKVTEKGKDVELRCDPISGHTALYWYRQSLGQGLEFLIYFQGNSAPDKSGLPSDRFSAERTGGSVSTLTIQRTQQEDSAVYLCASRREGTGGDEAFFGQGTRLTVV.

The sample holds a few counts of this clone. This chain joins TRBV30 and TRBJ1-1; D remains ambiguous. CDR1 and CDR2 (germline): GTSNPN, SVGIG (reference sequence). The CDR3 is 13 amino acids. Trimming pared 4 bases from V and 4 bases from J, leaving 13 bases between. The chain's CDR3 is CAWTARRSTEAFF. The CDR3 nucleotides are TGTGCCTGGACGGCCCGGCGGAGCACTGAAGCTTTCTTT.

The gene calls are TRBV6-1 and TRBJ2-2; D uncertain. Germline values: CDR1 MNHNS, CDR2 SASEGT. CDR3 size: 15 residues. The V and J ends lost 2 bases and 2 bases respectively, with 9 bases between them. The CDR3 nucleotides are TGTGCCAGCAGTGAAAACAGAGTAAACACCGGGGAGCTGTTTTTT. This encodes CASSENRVNTGELFF.

The chain employs TRBV5-1 and TRBJ1-1, with D perhaps TRBD1 (5 bases). The CDR3 totals 12 residues. The V gene lost 7 bases and the J gene lost 8 bases, with 15 bases spanning the gap. CDR1 is SGHRS, CDR2 YFSETQ, per germline. In DNA form, the CDR3 reads TGCGCCAGCTCAGACCCGGGGGGGGAAGCTTTCTTT. Protein product: CASSDPGGEAFF.

The gene calls are TRBV12-5 and TRBJ2-3, with D possibly matching TRBD1 (6 bases). Germline CDR1 LGHNT, CDR2 FRNRAP. Trimming removed 4 bases at V and 6 bases at J, with 17 bases between. CDR3 length: 15 residues. The CDR3 loop is CASGSGTQIRDTQYF. As DNA, the CDR3 is TGTGCTAGTGGTTCCGGGACACAAATCAGGGATACGCAGTATTTT.

The V and J genes are TRBV4-1 and TRBJ1-5; no clear D. Germline V gene lookup returns CDR1 MGHRA and CDR2 YSYEKL. V shed 4 bases and J shed 5 bases, with 12 bases lying between them. The CDR3 is 14 amino acids. CDR3 bases: TGCGCCAGCAGCCCCCGCGGGAGTGATCAGCCCCAGCATTTT. Its protein is CASSPRGSDQPQHF.

The chain combines TRBV27 with TRBJ1-2; D not certain. The CDR3 extends over 14 amino acids. Germline V CDR1 and CDR2: MNHEY, SMNVEV (reference sequence). The ends were cut back, 3 bases at V and 2 bases at J, with 10 bases in the middle. Written as DNA, the CDR3 is TGTGCCAGCAGTTTGGCGGGCTCAAACTATGGCTACACCTTC. Translating gives CASSLAGSNYGYTF.

V gene TRBV6-5 combines with J gene TRBJ1-4; no firm D call. The CDR3 runs 13 residues. Trimming pared 5 bases from V and 8 bases from J, leaving 12 bases between. In germline, CDR1 is MNHEY, CDR2 SVGAGI. CDR3 coding DNA: TGTGCCAGCAGTCCTACGGTCGTAGAAAAACTGTTTTTT. Its protein product is CASSPTVVEKLFF.

The chain combines TRBV27 with TRBJ2-5, with 10 bases that match TRBD1. Germline V gene lookup returns CDR1 MNHEY and CDR2 SMNVEV (reference sequence). The length of the CDR3 is 15 residues. Germline trimming cut 3 bases from V and 0 bases from J; bases unmatched to any gene: 1. Written as DNA, the CDR3 is TGTGCCAGCAGTTTGGGACAGGGGTACCAAGAGACCCAGTACTTC. Its translation is CASSLGQGYQETQYF.

The CDR3 DNA follows: TGTGCCTGGCAGCCTAGGAGTTCTGGAAACACCATATATTTT. Translated: CAWQPRSSGNTIYF. The chain has TRBV30 and TRBJ1-3; D is ambiguous. CDR3 size: 14 residues. V lost 5 bases, J lost 1 base, and 12 bases lay in between. Germline V gene lookup returns CDR1 GTSNPN and CDR2 SVGIG (reference sequence).